One sample yielded the 21 T cell receptor beta chains listed below, sequenced in a study of blood T cell repertoires in COVID-19. Sequencing was performed with immunoSEQ multiplex PCR; in TCRdb, only in-frame clones are kept and a portion is missing. The sample records 250,000 to 350,000 clones, about 88% being singletons. Specimen: PBMCs or T cells enriched from blood (not recorded which). The receptors derive from a woman aged 55-70 years in a cohort exposed to, infected with or recovered from COVID-19 (not recorded which).

The CDR3 nucleotides read TGCGCCAGCAGCCAAGGGGCTAGCGGGGTATCAATGGGGCAGTTCTTC. Protein: CASSQGASGVSMGQFF. The V gene is TRBV4-3, the J gene TRBJ2-1, with 9 bases that match TRBD2. CDR1 and CDR2 from the germline V gene are LGHNA and YSLEER. The J segment lost 12 bases and the V segment lost 1 base, leaving 13 bases of the junction unmatched. The CDR3 length is 16 residues.

This chain joins TRBV19 and TRBJ1-2; 10 nucleotides agree with TRBD1. This CDR3 has 14 residues. After removal of 4 bases from V and 8 bases from J, the junction contained 7 bases not matched to a gene. Looked up from germline, CDR1 is LNHDA and CDR2 is SQIVND (reference sequence). CDR3: CASSRTGGISGYTF. The DNA for the CDR3 is TGTGCCAGTAGTAGGACAGGGGGAATCTCCGGCTACACCTTC.

The chain combines TRBV28 with TRBJ2-1, with 7 bases fitting TRBD2. Trimming cost V 6 bases and J 6 bases; bases outside gene matches: 11. This CDR3 has 15 amino acids. The germline V gene encodes CDR1 MDHEN and CDR2 SYDVKM. DNA of the CDR3: TGTGCCAGCAGCTTCGGGACCCGGGGGGTCAATGAGCAGTTCTTC. Its translation is CASSFGTRGVNEQFF.

This clone occurred a few times. The chain uses TRBV7-9 and TRBJ1-1; TRBD1 matches 11 bases. CDR1 is SEHNR and CDR2 is FQNEAQ in the germline V gene (reference sequence). The J segment lost 1 base and the V segment lost 5 bases, leaving 9 bases of the junction unmatched. This CDR3 spans 17 amino acids. CDR3 sequence: CASSPGTGGIKNTEAFF. DNA for the CDR3: TGTGCCAGCAGCCCCGGGACAGGGGGAATCAAGAACACTGAAGCTTTCTTT. The entire variable domain, with the rest obtained from reference TRBV7-9 and TRBJ1-1, is as follows: DTGVSQNPRHKITKRGQNVTFRCDPISEHNRLYWYRQTLGQGPEFLTYFQNEAQLEKSRLLSDRFSAERPKGSFSTLEIQRTEQGDSAMYLCASSPGTGGIKNTEAFFGQGTRLTVV.

The chain carries TRBV6-5 and TRBJ1-2, with no clear D. The CDR3 runs to 16 residues. Trimming removed 0 bases at V and 6 bases at J, with 17 bases between. Per germline, CDR1 MNHEY and CDR2 SVGAGI. The CDR3 loop is CASSYSMVFGDDGYTF. The CDR3 nucleotides read TGTGCCAGCAGTTACTCGATGGTTTTCGGGGATGATGGCTACACCTTC.

A remark on this clone: Additional DNA sequences in this sample encode the identical CDR3. The genes are TRBV2 and TRBJ1-4; D is undetermined. The germline V and J ends were trimmed by 4 bases and 2 bases, with 11 bases remaining between them. CDR3 length: 15 amino acids. Germline lookup yields CDR1 SNHLY and CDR2 FYNNEI. CDR3 nucleotides: TGTGCCAGCAGTGGTACTCTGAGCACTAATGAAAAACTGTTTTTT. The encoded protein is CASSGTLSTNEKLFF.

This chain links TRBV4-1 with TRBJ2-1; 8 positions match TRBD2. The CDR3 has 15 amino acids. J gave up 5 bases and V 8 bases, and 11 bases lay outside the gene matches. Germline V gene data show CDR1 as MGHRA and CDR2 as YSYEKL. The CDR3 region has the DNA TGCGCCAGCCAACCAAGGACTAGCCTAAACAATGAGCAGTTCTTC. It specifies CASQPRTSLNNEQFF.

The rearrangement joins TRBV6-1 to TRBJ2-2; TRBD1 is a possible D gene (5 bases). The V end lost 1 base, the J end lost 2 bases, and 8 bases lay between the germline ends. Germline loops: CDR1 MNHNS, CDR2 SASEGT. This CDR3 has 15 residues. CDR3 protein: CASSEETANTGELFF. The DNA of the CDR3 is TGTGCCAGCAGTGAAGAGACAGCTAACACCGGGGAGCTGTTTTTT.

V usage is TRBV5-1 and J usage is TRBJ1-1, with 8 bases matching TRBD1. CDR3 length: 15 residues. Germline-derived CDR1 and CDR2 are SGHRS and YFSETQ. The J segment lost 0 bases and the V segment lost 0 bases, leaving 1 base of the junction unmatched. CDR3 DNA sequence: TGCGCCAGCAGCTTGGTGGGACAGGTGAACACTGAAGCTTTCTTT. Protein: CASSLVGQVNTEAFF.

The V gene is TRBV11-3, the J gene TRBJ1-2, with 8 bases matching TRBD1. The length of the CDR3 is 14 residues. The V segment lost 1 base and the J segment 8 bases; nucleotides outside the gene matches: 6. CDR1 and CDR2 from the germline V gene are SGHNT and YENEEA. The chain's CDR3 is CASSLAPTGVGYTF. CDR3 DNA sequence: TGTGCCAGCAGCTTAGCCCCGACAGGGGTGGGCTACACCTTC.

V and J are TRBV7-8 and TRBJ1-3; a weak D match, TRBD1 (6 bases). V lost 5 bases and J 0 bases, leaving 17 bases between the germline ends. The CDR3 loop spans 17 amino acids. CDR1 and CDR2 (germline): SGHVS, FQNEAQ. CDR3 loop: CASSLGGGPSSGNTIYF. The DNA of the CDR3 is TGTGCCAGCAGCCTGGGCGGGGGCCCTTCCTCTGGAAACACCATATATTTT.

The CDR3 region is CASRVRGRNQPQHF. Written as DNA, the CDR3 is TGTGCCAGCAGGGTCAGGGGCCGGAATCAGCCCCAGCATTTT. The chain recombines TRBV5-8 with TRBJ1-5; weak D call: TRBD1 (6 bases). Between the trimmed V and J ends, which lost 5 bases and 4 bases, there was a span of 13 bases. Germline V gene sequence: CDR1 SGHTS, CDR2 YDEGEE. The CDR3 contains 14 residues.

The J gene is TRBJ2-5, the V gene TRBV5-4; 11 bases match TRBD1. The ends lost 4 bases at V and 5 bases at J; junction bases unmatched: 7. Germline CDR1 and CDR2: SGHNT and YYREEE (reference sequence). The CDR3 is 15 residues long. The CDR3 region is CASSRRDRGLETQYF. CDR3 coding DNA: TGTGCCAGCAGCCGCCGGGACAGGGGGTTGGAGACCCAGTACTTC.

This clone appeared a single time. The junction does not match germline at one end; this may be a read error. The CDR3 bases are TGTGCCAGCTCACAAACAGGAGGGAGCAATGGAAAACTGTTTTTT. It yields the protein CASSQTGGSNGKLFF. The chain is built from TRBV18 and TRBJ1-4; tentatively, D is TRBD1 (5 bases). CDR3 size: 15 residues. Germline assignment: CDR1 KGHSH and CDR2 LQKENI.

The J gene is TRBJ2-1, the V gene TRBV28, with 11 bases that match TRBD2. The CDR3 contains 16 residues. Trimming at V came to 3 bases and at J to 6 bases, leaving 7 bases not matched to a gene. From germline, CDR1 is MDHEN and CDR2 SYDVKM. The CDR3 reads CASSFGVAGGFNEQFF. In DNA form, the CDR3 reads TGTGCCAGCAGTTTTGGGGTAGCGGGAGGGTTCAATGAGCAGTTCTTC.

V usage is TRBV5-1 and J usage is TRBJ2-5; 12 bases fit TRBD1. With 4 bases clipped from V and 5 bases from J, the junction kept 9 bases outside the gene matches. Germline assignment: CDR1 SGHRS and CDR2 YFSETQ. CDR3 length: 16 residues. The CDR3 region is CASSTTGTGGRETQYF. The CDR3 DNA follows: TGCGCCAGCAGCACTACCGGGACAGGGGGCCGTGAGACCCAGTACTTC.

V and J are TRBV9 and TRBJ2-3, with D possibly matching TRBD2 (6 bases). The V end was cut by 4 bases, the J end by 1 base, with 22 bases between. Germline V gene data show CDR1 as SGDLS and CDR2 as YYNGEE. The length of the CDR3 is 18 residues. The CDR3 loop is CASSIRDFTTRGTDTQYF. As DNA, the CDR3 is TGTGCCAGCAGCATCCGGGACTTCACGACTAGGGGCACAGATACGCAGTATTTT.

This clone was counted between two and nine times. The chain has TRBV5-1 and TRBJ2-7, with D perhaps TRBD1 (6 bases). Germline CDR1 reads SGHRS; CDR2 reads YFSETQ. The CDR3 runs 14 residues. The V gene lost 4 bases and the J gene lost 3 bases, with 14 bases spanning the gap. CDR3 DNA sequence: TGCGCCAGCAGCCTCGAGGTAGGGGGCTACGAGCAGTACTTC. Its translation is CASSLEVGGYEQYF.

The rearrangement links TRBV10-3 to TRBJ1-5; D not certain. Per the germline V gene, CDR1 is ENHRY and CDR2 is SYGVKD. CDR3 size: 13 residues. V was trimmed by 2 bases and J by 3 bases, leaving 5 bases between them. The CDR3 loop reads CAISETDNQPQHF. CDR3 nucleotides: TGTGCCATCAGTGAGACAGACAATCAGCCCCAGCATTTT.

The chain recombines TRBV7-3 with TRBJ2-1, with TRBD2 matching 12 bases. The CDR3 totals 16 residues. Trimming removed 5 bases from V and 7 bases from J; junction bases left unmatched: 9. Per the germline V gene, CDR1 is SGHTA and CDR2 is FQGTGA. This CDR3 is CASSLQPGLAGNEQFF. CDR3 in DNA: TGTGCCAGCAGCCTCCAACCGGGACTAGCGGGTAATGAGCAGTTCTTC.

This clone was observed a single time. V and J are TRBV13 and TRBJ1-1; TRBD1 aligns across 9 bases. V lost 3 bases, J lost 4 bases, and 6 bases stayed unmatched. Germline CDR1 reads PRHDT; CDR2 reads FYEKMQ (reference sequence). The CDR3 covers 15 residues. The CDR3 region is CASSLETGGGTEAFF. The CDR3 nucleotides are TGTGCCAGCAGCTTGGAGACAGGGGGGGGCACTGAAGCTTTCTTT.